This TCR beta chain was sequenced in a study of blood T cells in healthy people across ages. This CDR3 is built from 14 residues. Looked up from germline, CDR1 is PRHDT and CDR2 is FYEKMQ (reference sequence). Trimming stripped 0 bases from V and 10 bases from J, with 13 bases between. It was with a sample-barcoded 5' primer and a J-beta primer mix that a second PCR of roughly 6 to 11 cycles was run. TCRdb passed the 5' RACE reads through MiXCR, listing each CDR3 protein once. Of fewer than 800,000 distinct CDR3 sequences in the sample, 45% to 50% were seen once. The clonotype originates from a woman aged 55-69 years in good health. The chain is built from TRBV13 and TRBJ2-1, with D maybe TRBD1 (5 bases). The material sequenced was blood. DNA of the CDR3: TGTGCCAGCAGCTTAGGTAGCAGGGTTATCGAGCAGTTCTTC. Translated: CASSLGSRVIEQFF.